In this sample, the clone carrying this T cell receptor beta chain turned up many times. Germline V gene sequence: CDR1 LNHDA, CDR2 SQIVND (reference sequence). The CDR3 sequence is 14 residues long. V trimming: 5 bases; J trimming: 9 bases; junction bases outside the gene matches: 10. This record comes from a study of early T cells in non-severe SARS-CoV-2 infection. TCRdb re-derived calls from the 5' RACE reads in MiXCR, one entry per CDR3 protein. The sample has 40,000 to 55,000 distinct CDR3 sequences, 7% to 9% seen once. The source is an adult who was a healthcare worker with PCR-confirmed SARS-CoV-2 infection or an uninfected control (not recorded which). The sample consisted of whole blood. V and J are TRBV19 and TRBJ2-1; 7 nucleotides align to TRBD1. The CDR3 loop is CASSFDRVGGEQFF. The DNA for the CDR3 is TGTGCCAGTAGTTTTGACAGGGTTGGAGGTGAGCAGTTCTTC.